The sequence of this T cell receptor (beta chain) was determined in a study of blood T cell repertoires in COVID-19. Study as a whole: The samples span acute and convalescent COVID-19 from the United States, Italy and Spain. PBMCs, B-cell-depleted T cells, or T cells provided the cDNA or gDNA that made up the material.

Methods used by the authors: Reference gene primer amplification gave nucleated cell count estimates. Data came from immunoSEQ multiplex PCR; TCRdb stores just in-frame clones and leaves some out. V and J calls and clone size are those listed in that table; D and trimming were worked out from the DNA. The repertoire holds under 250,000 clones, with approximately 83% as singletons. In germline, CDR1 is SNHLY, CDR2 FYNNEI. There are 16 residues in the CDR3. The receptor was isolated from a man aged 35-49 years with acute or convalescent COVID-19. This chain uses TRBV2 with TRBJ2-2; the match to TRBD1 covers 9 bases. Sample: peripheral blood. This CDR3 is CVVTGTGNERTGELFF. The DNA for the CDR3 is TGTGTGGTAACTGGGACAGGGAACGAGAGAACCGGGGAGCTGTTTTTT.